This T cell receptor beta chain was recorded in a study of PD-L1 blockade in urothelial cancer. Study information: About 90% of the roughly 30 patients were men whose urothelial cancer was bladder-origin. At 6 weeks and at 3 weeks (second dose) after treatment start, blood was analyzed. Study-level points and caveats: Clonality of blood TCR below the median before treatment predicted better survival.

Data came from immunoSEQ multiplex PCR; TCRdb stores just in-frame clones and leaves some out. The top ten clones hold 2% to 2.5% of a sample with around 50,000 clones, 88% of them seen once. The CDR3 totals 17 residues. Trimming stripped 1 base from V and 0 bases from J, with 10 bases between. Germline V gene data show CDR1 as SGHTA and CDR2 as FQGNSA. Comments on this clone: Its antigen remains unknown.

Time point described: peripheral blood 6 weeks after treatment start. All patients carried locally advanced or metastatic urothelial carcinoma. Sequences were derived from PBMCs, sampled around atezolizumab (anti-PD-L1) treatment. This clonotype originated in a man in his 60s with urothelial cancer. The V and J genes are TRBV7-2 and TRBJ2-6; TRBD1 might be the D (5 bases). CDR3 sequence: CASSLVGANSGANVLTF. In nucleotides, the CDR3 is TGTGCCAGCAGCTTAGTAGGGGCTAACTCTGGGGCCAACGTCCTGACTTTC.